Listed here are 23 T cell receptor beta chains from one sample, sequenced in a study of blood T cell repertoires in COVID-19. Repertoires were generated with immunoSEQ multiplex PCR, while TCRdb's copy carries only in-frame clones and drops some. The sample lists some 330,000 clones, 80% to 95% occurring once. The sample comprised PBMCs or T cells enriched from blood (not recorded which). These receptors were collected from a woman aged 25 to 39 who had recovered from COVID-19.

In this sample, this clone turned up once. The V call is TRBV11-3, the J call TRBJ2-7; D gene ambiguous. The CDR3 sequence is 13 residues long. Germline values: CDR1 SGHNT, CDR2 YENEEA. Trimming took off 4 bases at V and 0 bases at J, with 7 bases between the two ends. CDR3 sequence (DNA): TGTGCCAGCAGCTCCTCGAGCTCCTACGAGCAGTACTTC. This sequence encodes CASSSSSSYEQYF.

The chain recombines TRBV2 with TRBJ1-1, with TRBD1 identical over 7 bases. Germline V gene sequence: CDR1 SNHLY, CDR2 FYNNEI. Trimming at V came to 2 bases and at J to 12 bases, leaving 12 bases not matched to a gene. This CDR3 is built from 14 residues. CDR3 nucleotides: TGTGCCAGCAGTGAATTTTTGGGACAGAAGATTCCTTTCTTT. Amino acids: CASSEFLGQKIPFF.

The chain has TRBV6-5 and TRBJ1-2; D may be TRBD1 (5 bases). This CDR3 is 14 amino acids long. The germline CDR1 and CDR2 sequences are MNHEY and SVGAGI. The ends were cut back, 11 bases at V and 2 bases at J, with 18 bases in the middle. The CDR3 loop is CASAPGFVNYGYTF. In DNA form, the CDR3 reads TGTGCCTCTGCCCCAGGGTTCGTGAACTATGGCTACACCTTC.

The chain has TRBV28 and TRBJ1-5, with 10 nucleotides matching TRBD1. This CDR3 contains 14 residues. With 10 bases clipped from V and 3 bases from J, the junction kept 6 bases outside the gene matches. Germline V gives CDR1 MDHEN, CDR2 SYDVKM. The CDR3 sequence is CATDRGRINQPQHF. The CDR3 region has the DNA TGTGCCACCGACAGGGGGCGGATCAATCAGCCCCAGCATTTT. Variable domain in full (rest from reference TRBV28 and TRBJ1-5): DVKVTQSSRYLVKRTGEKVFLECVQDMDHENMFWYRQDPGLGLRLIYFSYDVKMKEKGDIPEGYSVSREKKERFSLILESASTNQTSMYLCATDRGRINQPQHFGDGTRLSIL.

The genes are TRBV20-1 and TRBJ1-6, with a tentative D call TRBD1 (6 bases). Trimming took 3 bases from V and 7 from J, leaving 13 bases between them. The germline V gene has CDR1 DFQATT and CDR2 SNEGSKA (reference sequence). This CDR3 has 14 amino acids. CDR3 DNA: TGCAGTGCTAGTGCGCAGGGGAGCAATTCACCCCTCCACTTT. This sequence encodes CSASAQGSNSPLHF.

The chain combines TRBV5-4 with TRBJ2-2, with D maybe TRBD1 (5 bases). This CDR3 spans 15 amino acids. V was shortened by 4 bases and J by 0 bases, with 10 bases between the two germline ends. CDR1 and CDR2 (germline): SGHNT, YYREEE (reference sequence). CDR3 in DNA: TGTGCCAGCAGCCAGGGCACGGCGAACACCGGGGAGCTGTTTTTT. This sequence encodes CASSQGTANTGELFF.

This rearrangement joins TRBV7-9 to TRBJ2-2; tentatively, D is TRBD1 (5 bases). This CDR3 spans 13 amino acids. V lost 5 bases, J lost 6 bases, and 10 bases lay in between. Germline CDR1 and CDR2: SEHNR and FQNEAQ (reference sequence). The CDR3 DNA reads TGTGCCAGCAGCACTGCAGGGTCCGGGGAGCTGTTTTTT. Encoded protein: CASSTAGSGELFF. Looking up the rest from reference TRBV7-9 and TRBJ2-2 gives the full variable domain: DTGVSQNPRHKITKRGQNVTFRCDPISEHNRLYWYRQTLGQGPEFLTYFQNEAQLEKSRLLSDRFSAERPKGSFSTLEIQRTEQGDSAMYLCASSTAGSGELFFGEGSRLTVL.

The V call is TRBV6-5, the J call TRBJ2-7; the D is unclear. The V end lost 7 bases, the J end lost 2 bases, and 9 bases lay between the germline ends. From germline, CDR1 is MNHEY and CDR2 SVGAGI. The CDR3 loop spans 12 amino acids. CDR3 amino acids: CASIGGAYEQYF. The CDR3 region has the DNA TGTGCCAGCATAGGCGGTGCCTACGAGCAGTACTTC.

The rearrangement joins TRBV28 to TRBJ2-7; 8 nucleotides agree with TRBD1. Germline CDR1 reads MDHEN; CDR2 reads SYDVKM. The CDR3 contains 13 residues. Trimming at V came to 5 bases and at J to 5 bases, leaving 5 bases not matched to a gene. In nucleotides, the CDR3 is TGTGCCAGCAGTCATCGGACAGGGAACGAGCAGTACTTC. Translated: CASSHRTGNEQYF.

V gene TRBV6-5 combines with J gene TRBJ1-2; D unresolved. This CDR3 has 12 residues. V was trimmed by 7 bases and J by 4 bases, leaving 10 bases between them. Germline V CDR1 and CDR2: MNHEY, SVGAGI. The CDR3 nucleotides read TGTGCCAGCAAAATCGGGAGCTATGGCTACACCTTC. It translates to CASKIGSYGYTF.

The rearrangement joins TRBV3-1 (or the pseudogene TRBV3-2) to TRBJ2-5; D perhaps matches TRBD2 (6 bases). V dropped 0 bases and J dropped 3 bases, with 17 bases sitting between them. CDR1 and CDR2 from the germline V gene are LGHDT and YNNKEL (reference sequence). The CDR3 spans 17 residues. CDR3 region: CASSQEFSGPVKETQYF. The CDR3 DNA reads TGTGCCAGCAGCCAAGAATTTAGCGGCCCAGTGAAAGAGACCCAGTACTTC.

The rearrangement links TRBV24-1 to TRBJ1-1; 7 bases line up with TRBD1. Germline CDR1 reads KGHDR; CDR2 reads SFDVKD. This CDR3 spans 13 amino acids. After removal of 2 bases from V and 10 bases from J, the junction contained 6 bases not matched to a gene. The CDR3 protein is CATSDYEGAAAFF. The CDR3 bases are TGTGCCACCAGTGATTATGAGGGGGCGGCAGCTTTCTTT.

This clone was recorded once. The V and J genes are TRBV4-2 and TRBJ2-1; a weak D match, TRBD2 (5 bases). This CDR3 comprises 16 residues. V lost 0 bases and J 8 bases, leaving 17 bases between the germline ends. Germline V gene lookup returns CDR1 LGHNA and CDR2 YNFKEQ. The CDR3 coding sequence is TGTGCCAGCAGCCAAGAAGGAGTAGCTAGGAGGTATGAGCAGTTCTTC. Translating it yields CASSQEGVARRYEQFF.

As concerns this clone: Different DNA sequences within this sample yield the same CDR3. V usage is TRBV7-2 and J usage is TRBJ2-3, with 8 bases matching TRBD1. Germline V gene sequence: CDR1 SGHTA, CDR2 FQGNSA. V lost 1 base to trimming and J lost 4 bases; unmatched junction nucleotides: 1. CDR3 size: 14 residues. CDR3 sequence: CASSLGQGSDTQYF. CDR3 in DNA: TGTGCCAGCAGCTTAGGACAGGGGTCAGATACGCAGTATTTT.

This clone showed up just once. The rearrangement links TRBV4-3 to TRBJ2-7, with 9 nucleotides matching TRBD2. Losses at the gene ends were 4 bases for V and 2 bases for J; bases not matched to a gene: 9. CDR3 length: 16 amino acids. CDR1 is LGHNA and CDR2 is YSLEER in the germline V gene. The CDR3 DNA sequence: TGCGCCAGCAGCCGAACACTAGCGGGCAAGGCCTACGAGCAGTACTTC. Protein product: CASSRTLAGKAYEQYF.

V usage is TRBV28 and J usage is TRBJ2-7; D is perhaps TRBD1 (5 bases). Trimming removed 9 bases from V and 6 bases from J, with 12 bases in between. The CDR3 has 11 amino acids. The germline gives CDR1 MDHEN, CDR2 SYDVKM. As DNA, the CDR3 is TGTGCCAGTTTTGACAGTCGCGAGCAGTACTTC. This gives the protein CASFDSREQYF.

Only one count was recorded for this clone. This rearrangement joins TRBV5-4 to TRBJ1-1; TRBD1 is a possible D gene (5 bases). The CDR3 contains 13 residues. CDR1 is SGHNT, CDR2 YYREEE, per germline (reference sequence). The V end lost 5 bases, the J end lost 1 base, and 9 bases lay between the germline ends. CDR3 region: CASRPGGNTEAFF. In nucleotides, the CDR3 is TGTGCCAGCAGGCCCGGGGGGAACACTGAAGCTTTCTTT. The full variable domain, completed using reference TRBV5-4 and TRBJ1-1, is ETGVTQSPTHLIKTRGQQVTLRCSSQSGHNTVSWYQQALGQGPQFIFQYYREEENGRGNFPPRFSGLQFPNYSSELNVNALELDDSALYLCASRPGGNTEAFFGQGTRLTVV.

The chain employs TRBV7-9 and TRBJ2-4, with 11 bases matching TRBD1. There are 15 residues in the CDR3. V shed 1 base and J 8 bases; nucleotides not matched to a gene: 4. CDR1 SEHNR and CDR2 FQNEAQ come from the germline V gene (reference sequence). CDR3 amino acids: CASSLGTGGLDIQYF. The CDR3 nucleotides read TGTGCCAGCAGCTTAGGGACAGGGGGCTTAGACATTCAGTACTTC.

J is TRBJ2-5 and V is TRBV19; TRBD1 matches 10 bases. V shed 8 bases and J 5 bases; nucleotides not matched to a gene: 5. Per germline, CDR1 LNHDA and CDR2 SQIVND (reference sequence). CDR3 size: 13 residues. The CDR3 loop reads CASGGTGEETQYF. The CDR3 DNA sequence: TGTGCCAGTGGAGGGACAGGGGAGGAGACCCAGTACTTC.

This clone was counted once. The CDR3, as DNA: TGTGCCAGCAGCTTAGTCCCGGGCTCTGGAAACACCATATATTTT. Amino acid sequence: CASSLVPGSGNTIYF. The genes are TRBV7-2 and TRBJ1-3, with D unclear. Germline-derived CDR1 and CDR2 are SGHTA and FQGNSA. The CDR3 spans 15 residues. V was pared by 1 base and J by 0 bases, with 7 bases between.

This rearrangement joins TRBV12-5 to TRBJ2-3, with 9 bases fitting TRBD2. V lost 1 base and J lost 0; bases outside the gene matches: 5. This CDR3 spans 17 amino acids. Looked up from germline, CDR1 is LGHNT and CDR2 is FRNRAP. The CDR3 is CASGLAGLAHSTDTQYF. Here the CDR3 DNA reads TGTGCTAGTGGTTTGGCGGGACTAGCTCATAGCACAGATACGCAGTATTTT. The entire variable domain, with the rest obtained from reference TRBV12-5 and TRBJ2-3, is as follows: DARVTQTPRHKVTEMGQEVTMRCQPILGHNTVFWYRQTMMQGLELLAYFRNRAPLDDSGMPKDRFSAEMPDATLATLKIQPSEPRDSAVYFCASGLAGLAHSTDTQYFGPGTRLTVL.

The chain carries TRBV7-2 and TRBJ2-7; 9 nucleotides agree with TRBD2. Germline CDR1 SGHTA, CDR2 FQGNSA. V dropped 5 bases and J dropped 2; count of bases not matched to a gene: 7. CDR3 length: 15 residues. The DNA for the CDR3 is TGTGCCAGCAGCCCAGTGGCGGGAGGGCCCTACGAGCAGTACTTC. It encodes CASSPVAGGPYEQYF. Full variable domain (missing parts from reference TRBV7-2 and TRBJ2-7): GAGVSQSPSNKVTEKGKDVELRCDPISGHTALYWYRQSLGQGLEFLIYFQGNSAPDKSGLPSDRFSAERTGGSVSTLTIQRTQQEDSAVYLCASSPVAGGPYEQYFGPGTRLTVT.

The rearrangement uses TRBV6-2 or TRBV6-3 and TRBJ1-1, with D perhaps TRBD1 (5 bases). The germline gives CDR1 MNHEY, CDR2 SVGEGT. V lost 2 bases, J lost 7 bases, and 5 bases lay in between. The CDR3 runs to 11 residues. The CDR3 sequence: CASSYRGEAFF. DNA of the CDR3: TGTGCCAGCAGTTACAGGGGTGAAGCTTTCTTT.